A single sample is the source of the 30 T cell receptor beta chains below, sequenced in a study of monozygotic twins with inflammatory bowel disease (dated by TCRdb to between 2019 and 2020). Library construction relied on 5' RACE. TCRdb lists the instrument as Illumina HiSeq 2500. The reads were reprocessed in TCRdb, with one entry per CDR3 protein sequence and no accompanying DNA. The table for this sample records approximately 45,000 distinct CDR3 sequences. The top ten constitute about 5% of the sample. Sequencing was performed on blood. The receptors shown here come from a human donor with ulcerative colitis or Crohn's disease, or a healthy co-twin of an affected twin (not recorded which).

This chain uses TRBV20-1 with TRBJ2-3; as DNA is missing, the TRBD1 call by TCRdb cannot be tested. Germline V gene sequence: CDR1 DFQATT, CDR2 SNEGSKA (reference sequence). This CDR3 spans 15 amino acids. The CDR3 loop reads CSAQDPNRATDTQYF.

The rearrangement uses TRBV30 and TRBJ1-2. Germline CDR1 GTSNPN, CDR2 SVGIG (reference sequence). This CDR3 is 11 amino acids long. CDR3 sequence reads: CAWSVESGYTF.

The chain uses TRBV7-3 and TRBJ1-1. The CDR3 has 13 residues. CDR1 is SGHTA, CDR2 FQGTGA, per germline. The CDR3 sequence: CASSSLRNTEAFF.

The rearrangement links TRBV28 to TRBJ2-7; checking the TCRdb D call of TRBD1 is not possible without DNA. The CDR3 runs to 14 residues. Germline V gene lookup returns CDR1 MDHEN and CDR2 SYDVKM. The chain's CDR3 is CASSPPGHPLAQYF.

The rearrangement joins TRBV4-2 to TRBJ2-7; the TCRdb call, TRBD2, lacks DNA for checking. The CDR3 spans 16 residues. Germline CDR1 and CDR2: LGHNA and YNFKEQ. The CDR3: CASSQEGLPYSYEQYF.

The chain links TRBV20-1 to TRBJ1-1. The CDR3 consists of 11 residues. Germline-derived CDR1 and CDR2 are DFQATT and SNEGSKA (reference sequence). The CDR3 region is CSVRINTEAFF.

The chain joins TRBV7-9 to TRBJ2-7. This CDR3 region has 15 residues. Germline V CDR1 and CDR2: SEHNR, FQNEAQ (reference sequence). This chain's CDR3 is CASSLSSVGSYEQYF.

This rearrangement joins TRBV7-9 to TRBJ2-7; there is no DNA to check the TCRdb D call of TRBD2. Germline V gene sequence: CDR1 SEHNR, CDR2 FQNEAQ (reference sequence). This CDR3 is built from 15 residues. The chain's CDR3 is CASSLGLAGVYEQYF.

The chain carries TRBV20-1 and TRBJ1-1; TCRdb calls TRBD1, which cannot be checked without DNA. This CDR3 contains 12 residues. The germline gives CDR1 DFQATT, CDR2 SNEGSKA (reference sequence). The chain's CDR3 is CSAAQGNTEAFF.

The chain joins TRBV4-3 to TRBJ1-2. Germline V gene data show CDR1 as LGHNA and CDR2 as YSLEER. The CDR3 runs 15 residues. CDR3 sequence reads: CASSQEFGSQYGYTF.

The rearrangement links TRBV5-4 to TRBJ2-3. CDR1 and CDR2 (germline): SGHNT, YYREEE (reference sequence). This CDR3 spans 13 amino acids. The CDR3 spells CASSLDDYYTQYF.

V and J are TRBV29-1 and TRBJ1-3; absent DNA, TCRdb's TRBD1 call cannot be checked. The CDR3 runs to 13 residues. The germline V gene encodes CDR1 SQVTM and CDR2 ANQGSEA. The CDR3 reads CSVGGTTRNTIYF.

The CDR3 spells CASSLRFWEVGEAFF. The chain combines TRBV11-2 with TRBJ1-1. The CDR3 length is 15 residues. Germline values: CDR1 SGHAT, CDR2 FQNNGV.

The chain combines TRBV20-1 with TRBJ2-7; the TRBD2 assignment by TCRdb is unverifiable without DNA. This CDR3 contains 12 residues. In germline, CDR1 is DFQATT, CDR2 SNEGSKA (reference sequence). The CDR3 sequence is CSAPREGSEQYF.

The chain combines TRBV12-3 or TRBV12-4 with TRBJ2-3; TCRdb names TRBD2, which stays unverified in the absence of DNA. The CDR3 length is 15 residues. The CDR3 here is CASSLPSAFTDTQYF.

The J gene is TRBJ1-1, the V gene TRBV3-1; lacking DNA, the TRBD1 call made by TCRdb goes unchecked. Germline V gives CDR1 LGHDT, CDR2 YNNKEL (reference sequence). There are 15 residues in the CDR3. CDR3 sequence: CASSHLNRGGSEAFF.

The chain uses TRBV20-1 and TRBJ1-6. This CDR3 has 15 residues. Germline CDR1 DFQATT, CDR2 SNEGSKA (reference sequence). CDR3 in amino acids: CSARGGFTYNSPLHF.

The V gene is TRBV11-3, the J gene TRBJ2-1. The CDR3 extends over 17 amino acids. Germline CDR1 SGHNT, CDR2 YENEEA. The CDR3 region is CASSLDFGPSANNEQFF.

The genes are TRBV5-1 and TRBJ2-1; the TCRdb call, TRBD1, lacks DNA for checking. CDR3 length: 15 residues. Germline V lookup: CDR1 SGHRS, CDR2 YFSETQ. Here the CDR3 reads CASSLAQGAGNEQFF.

The chain combines TRBV27 with TRBJ2-2; there is no DNA to check the TCRdb D call of TRBD2. The CDR3 is 17 amino acids. CDR1 is MNHEY and CDR2 is SMNVEV in the germline V gene (reference sequence). CDR3 in amino acids: CASSWTSGRADTGELFF.

The CDR3 region is CASSFLTGGNSPLHF. This rearrangement joins TRBV5-6 to TRBJ1-6; TCRdb's D call of TRBD1 is untestable without DNA. The CDR3 contains 15 residues. Germline CDR1 SGHDT, CDR2 YYEEEE. The full variable domain, rest sourced from reference TRBV5-6 and TRBJ1-6, is DAGVTQSPTHLIKTRGQQVTLRCSPKSGHDTVSWYQQALGQGPQFIFQYYEEEERQRGNFPDRFSGHQFPNYSSELNVNALLLGDSALYLCASSFLTGGNSPLHFGNGTRLTVT.

The chain joins TRBV11-3 to TRBJ2-1; checking the TCRdb D call of TRBD1 is not possible without DNA. The CDR3 is 13 residues long. CDR1 and CDR2 (germline): SGHNT, YENEEA. CDR3 protein: CASSLDRTGEQFF. Supplemented by reference TRBV11-3 and TRBJ2-1, the full variable domain reads EAGVVQSPRYKIIEKKQPVAFWCNPISGHNTLYWYLQNLGQGPELLIRYENEEAVDDSQLPKDRFSAERLKGVDSTLKIQPAELGDSAVYLCASSLDRTGEQFFGPGTRLTVL.

The chain joins TRBV2 to TRBJ2-7; TCRdb's D call of TRBD1 is untestable without DNA. The germline V gene has CDR1 SNHLY and CDR2 FYNNEI. This CDR3 is 15 amino acids long. The CDR3 sequence: CASKPRTGPMYEQYF.

The J gene is TRBJ2-7, the V gene TRBV7-9; the D call of TRBD2 rests on TCRdb alone, since no DNA is present to check it. Germline CDR1 reads SEHNR; CDR2 reads FQNEAQ (reference sequence). The CDR3 contains 14 residues. CDR3: CASSLGDSGSEQYF. Drawing the rest from reference TRBV7-9 and TRBJ2-7, the complete variable domain is DTGVSQNPRHKITKRGQNVTFRCDPISEHNRLYWYRQTLGQGPEFLTYFQNEAQLEKSRLLSDRFSAERPKGSFSTLEIQRTEQGDSAMYLCASSLGDSGSEQYFGPGTRLTVT.

The chain recombines TRBV5-1 with TRBJ2-6; TCRdb's D gene call, TRBD1, goes unchecked for lack of DNA. This CDR3 has 15 amino acids. The germline CDR1 and CDR2 sequences are SGHRS and YFSETQ. CDR3 residues: CASSFTGSGANVLTF.

The chain joins TRBV5-5 to TRBJ1-6. The V gene's germline CDR1 is SGHKS and CDR2 YYEKEE (reference sequence). The CDR3 contains 13 residues. CDR3 amino acids: CASSLNTYSPLHF.

Frequency places this clonotype as medium-sized. The rearrangement links TRBV5-6 to TRBJ2-3. Germline CDR1 is SGHDT and CDR2 is YYEEEE. CDR3 size: 14 residues. The CDR3 spells CASSLERKHVTQYF. Looking up the rest from reference TRBV5-6 and TRBJ2-3 gives the full variable domain: DAGVTQSPTHLIKTRGQQVTLRCSPKSGHDTVSWYQQALGQGPQFIFQYYEEEERQRGNFPDRFSGHQFPNYSSELNVNALLLGDSALYLCASSLERKHVTQYFGPGTRLTVL.

This chain uses TRBV5-1 with TRBJ2-3; as DNA is missing, the TRBD2 call by TCRdb cannot be tested. Germline V CDR1 and CDR2: SGHRS, YFSETQ. The CDR3 length is 14 residues. Here the CDR3 reads CASRPSGLADTQYF.

This chain connects TRBV20-1 to TRBJ1-4. From germline, CDR1 is DFQATT and CDR2 SNEGSKA (reference sequence). The CDR3 sequence is 11 residues long. The CDR3 loop reads CSALTNEKLFF.

J is TRBJ1-3 and V is TRBV5-6; TCRdb indicates TRBD1, and absent DNA this call remains unverified. CDR1 is SGHDT, CDR2 YYEEEE, per germline. CDR3 size: 15 residues. The CDR3: CASSFNRDTGNTIYF.